The clone carrying this T cell receptor (beta chain) has a count of ten or more. Via MiXCR, TCRdb re-called the RT-PCR reads, giving one row per CDR3 protein. The sample yields hundreds of thousands of distinct CDR3 sequences, more than 13% seen once. Trimming cost V 9 bases and J 5 bases, with 13 bases left between them. The CDR3 totals 12 residues. Germline assignment: CDR1 MNHEY and CDR2 SVGAGI. The V gene is TRBV6-5, the J gene TRBJ1-1, with D maybe TRBD1 (5 bases). What was sequenced was memory CD4+ T cells from blood. The receptor comes from a female donor in good health, serving as a healthy control. The CDR3 protein is CASKGYATEAFF. The CDR3 coding sequence is TGTGCCAGTAAGGGGTATGCAACTGAAGCTTTCTTT.